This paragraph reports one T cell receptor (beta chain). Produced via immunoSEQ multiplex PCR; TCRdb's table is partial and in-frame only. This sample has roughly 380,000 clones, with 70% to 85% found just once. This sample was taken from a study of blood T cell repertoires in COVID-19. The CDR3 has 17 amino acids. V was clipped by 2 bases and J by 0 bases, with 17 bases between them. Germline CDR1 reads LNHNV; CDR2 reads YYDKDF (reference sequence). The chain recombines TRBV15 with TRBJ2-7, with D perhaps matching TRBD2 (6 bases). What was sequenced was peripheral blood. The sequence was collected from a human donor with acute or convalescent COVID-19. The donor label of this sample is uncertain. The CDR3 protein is CATSRISGTLSSYEQYF. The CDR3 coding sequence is TGTGCCACCAGCAGAATCTCCGGGACTCTGAGCTCCTACGAGCAGTACTTC.